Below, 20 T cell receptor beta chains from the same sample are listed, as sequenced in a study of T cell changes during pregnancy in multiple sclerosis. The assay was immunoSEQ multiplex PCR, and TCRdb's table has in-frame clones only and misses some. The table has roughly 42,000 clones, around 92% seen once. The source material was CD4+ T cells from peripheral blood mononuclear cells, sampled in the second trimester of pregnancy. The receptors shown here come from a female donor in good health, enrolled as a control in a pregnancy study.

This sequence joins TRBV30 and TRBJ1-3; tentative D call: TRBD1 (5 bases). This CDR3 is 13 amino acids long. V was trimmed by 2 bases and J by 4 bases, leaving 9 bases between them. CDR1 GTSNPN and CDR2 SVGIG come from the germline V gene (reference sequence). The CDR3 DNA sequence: TGTGCCTGGAGTAAAGGGGCGGGAAACACCATATATTTT. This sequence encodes CAWSKGAGNTIYF. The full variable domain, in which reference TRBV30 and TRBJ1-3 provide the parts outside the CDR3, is SQTIHQWPATLVQPVGSPLSLECTVEGTSNPNLYWYRQAAGRGLQLLFYSVGIGQISSEVPQNLSASRPQDRQFILSSKKLLLSDSGFYLCAWSKGAGNTIYFGEGSWLTVV.

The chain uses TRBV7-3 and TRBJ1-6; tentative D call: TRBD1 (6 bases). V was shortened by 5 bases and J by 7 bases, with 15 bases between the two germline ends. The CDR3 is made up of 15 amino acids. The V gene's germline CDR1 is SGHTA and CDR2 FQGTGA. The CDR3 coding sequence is TGTGCCAGCAGCCTAGGGACACCTGGGAATTCACCCCTCCACTTT. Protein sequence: CASSLGTPGNSPLHF.

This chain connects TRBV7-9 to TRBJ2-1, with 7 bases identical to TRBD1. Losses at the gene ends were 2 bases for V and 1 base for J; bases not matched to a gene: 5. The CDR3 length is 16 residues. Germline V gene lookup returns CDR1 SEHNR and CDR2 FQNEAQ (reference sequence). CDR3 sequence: CASSLPTGWSYNEQFF. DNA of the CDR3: TGTGCCAGCAGCTTACCGACAGGGTGGTCCTACAATGAGCAGTTCTTC.

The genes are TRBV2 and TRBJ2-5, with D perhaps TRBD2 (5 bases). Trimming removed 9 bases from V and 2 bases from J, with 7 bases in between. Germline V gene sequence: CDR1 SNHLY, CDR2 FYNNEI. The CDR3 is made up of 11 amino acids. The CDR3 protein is CARLVQETQYF. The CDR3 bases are TGTGCCAGACTAGTACAAGAGACCCAGTACTTC.

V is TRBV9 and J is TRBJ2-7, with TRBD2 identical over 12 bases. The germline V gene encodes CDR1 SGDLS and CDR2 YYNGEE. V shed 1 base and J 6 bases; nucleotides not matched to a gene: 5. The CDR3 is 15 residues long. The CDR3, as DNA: TGTGCCAGCAGCGTATCGACTAGCGGGAGAACCGAGCAGTACTTC. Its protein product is CASSVSTSGRTEQYF.

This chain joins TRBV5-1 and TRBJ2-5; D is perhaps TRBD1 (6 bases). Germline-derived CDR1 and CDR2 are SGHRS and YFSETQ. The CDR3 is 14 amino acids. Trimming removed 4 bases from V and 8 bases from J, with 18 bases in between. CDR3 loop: CASSGRQVKRTQYF. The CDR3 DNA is TGCGCCAGCAGCGGACGACAGGTCAAGAGAACCCAGTACTTC.

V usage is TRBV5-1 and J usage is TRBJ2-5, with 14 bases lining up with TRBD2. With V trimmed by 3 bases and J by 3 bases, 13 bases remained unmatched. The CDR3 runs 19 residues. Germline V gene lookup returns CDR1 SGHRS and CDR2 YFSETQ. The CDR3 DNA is TGCGCCAGCAGCTCCCTAACCGGGACTAGCGGGGGATGGAAAGAGACCCAGTACTTC. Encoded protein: CASSSLTGTSGGWKETQYF.

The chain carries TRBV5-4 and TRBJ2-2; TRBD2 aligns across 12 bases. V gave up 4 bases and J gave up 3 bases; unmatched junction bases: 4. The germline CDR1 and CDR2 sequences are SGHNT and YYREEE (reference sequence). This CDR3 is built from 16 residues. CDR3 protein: CASSPTSGGHTGELFF. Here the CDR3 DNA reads TGTGCCAGCAGCCCGACTAGCGGGGGCCACACCGGGGAGCTGTTTTTT.

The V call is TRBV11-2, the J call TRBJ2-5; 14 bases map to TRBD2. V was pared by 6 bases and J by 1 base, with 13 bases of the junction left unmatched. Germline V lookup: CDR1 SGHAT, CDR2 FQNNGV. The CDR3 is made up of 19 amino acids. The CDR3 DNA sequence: TGTGCCAGCAGACTGGGACTAGCGGGAGTGTATCGTCCCCAAGAGACCCAGTACTTC. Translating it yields CASRLGLAGVYRPQETQYF. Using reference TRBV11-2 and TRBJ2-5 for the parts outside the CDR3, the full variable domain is EAGVAQSPRYKIIEKRQSVAFWCNPISGHATLYWYQQILGQGPKLLIQFQNNGVVDDSQLPKDRFSAERLKGVDSTLKIQPAKLEDSAVYLCASRLGLAGVYRPQETQYFGPGTRLLVL.

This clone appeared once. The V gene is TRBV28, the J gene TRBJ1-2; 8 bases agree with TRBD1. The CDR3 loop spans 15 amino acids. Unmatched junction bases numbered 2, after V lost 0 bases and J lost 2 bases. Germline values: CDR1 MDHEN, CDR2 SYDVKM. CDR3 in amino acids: CASSLWGQANYGYTF. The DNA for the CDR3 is TGTGCCAGCAGTTTATGGGGACAGGCCAACTATGGCTACACCTTC.

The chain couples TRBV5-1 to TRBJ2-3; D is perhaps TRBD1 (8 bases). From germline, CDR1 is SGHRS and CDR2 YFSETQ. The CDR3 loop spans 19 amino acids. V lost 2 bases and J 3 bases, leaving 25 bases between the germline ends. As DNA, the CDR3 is TGCGCCAGCAGCTTATGGCCGAAGGGAGGGACAGGAACTACAGATACGCAGTATTTT. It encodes CASSLWPKGGTGTTDTQYF.

The CDR3 sequence: CARGLYGGGYTF. In nucleotides, the CDR3 is TGTGCCAGGGGCCTTTATGGGGGCGGCTACACCTTC. The V and J genes are TRBV2 and TRBJ1-2; D is perhaps TRBD1 (6 bases). V was clipped by 9 bases and J by 8 bases, with 16 bases between them. This CDR3 region has 12 residues. The V gene's germline CDR1 is SNHLY and CDR2 FYNNEI.

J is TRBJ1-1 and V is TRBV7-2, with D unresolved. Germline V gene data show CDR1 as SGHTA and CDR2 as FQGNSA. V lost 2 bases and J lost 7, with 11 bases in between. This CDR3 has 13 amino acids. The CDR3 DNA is TGTGCCAGCAGCTTAAAGTCCGGAGTTGAAGCTTTCTTT. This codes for CASSLKSGVEAFF.

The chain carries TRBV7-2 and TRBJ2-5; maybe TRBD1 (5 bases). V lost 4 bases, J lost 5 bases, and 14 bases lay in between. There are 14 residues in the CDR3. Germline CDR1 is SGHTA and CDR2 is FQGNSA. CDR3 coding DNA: TGTGCCAGCAGCTCTCGAGAGGCAGGGGAGACCCAGTACTTC. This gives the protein CASSSREAGETQYF.

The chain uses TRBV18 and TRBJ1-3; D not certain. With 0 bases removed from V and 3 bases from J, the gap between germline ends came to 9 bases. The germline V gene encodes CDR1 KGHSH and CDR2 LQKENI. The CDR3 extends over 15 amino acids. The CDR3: CASSPPGDYGNTIYF. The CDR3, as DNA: TGTGCCAGCTCACCACCCGGGGATTATGGAAACACCATATATTTT.

CDR3 coding DNA: TGTGCCAGCAGTTTGAGAATGAGGGACGAGCAGTACTTC. This codes for CASSLRMRDEQYF. V and J are TRBV27 and TRBJ2-7; possibly TRBD2 for D (5 bases). The germline V gene encodes CDR1 MNHEY and CDR2 SMNVEV (reference sequence). CDR3 size: 13 residues. Trimming took off 3 bases at V and 5 bases at J, with 11 bases between the two ends.

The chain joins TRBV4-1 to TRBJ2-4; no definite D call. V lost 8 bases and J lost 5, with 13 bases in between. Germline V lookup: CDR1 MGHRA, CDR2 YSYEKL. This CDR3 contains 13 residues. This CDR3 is CASSYELENIQYF. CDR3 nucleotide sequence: TGCGCCAGCTCGTATGAGCTGGAAAACATTCAGTACTTC.

The CDR3 DNA follows: TGTGCCAGCAGTCCCTGGACAGGAGCGAACACTGAAGCTTTCTTT. Translated: CASSPWTGANTEAFF. The V and J genes are TRBV28 and TRBJ1-1, with TRBD1 matching 7 bases. The CDR3 has 15 residues. Germline values: CDR1 MDHEN, CDR2 SYDVKM. The V gene end was trimmed by 5 bases and the J gene end by 1 base; junction bases not matched to a gene: 7. The variable domain in full, completed from reference TRBV28 and TRBJ1-1, reads DVKVTQSSRYLVKRTGEKVFLECVQDMDHENMFWYRQDPGLGLRLIYFSYDVKMKEKGDIPEGYSVSREKKERFSLILESASTNQTSMYLCASSPWTGANTEAFFGQGTRLTVV.

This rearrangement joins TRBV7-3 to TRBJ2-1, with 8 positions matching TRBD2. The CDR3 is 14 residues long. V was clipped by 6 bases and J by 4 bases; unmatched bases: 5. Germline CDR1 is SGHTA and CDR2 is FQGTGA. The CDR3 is CASRSGGDYNEQFF. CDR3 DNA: TGTGCCAGCAGGAGCGGGGGAGATTACAATGAGCAGTTCTTC.

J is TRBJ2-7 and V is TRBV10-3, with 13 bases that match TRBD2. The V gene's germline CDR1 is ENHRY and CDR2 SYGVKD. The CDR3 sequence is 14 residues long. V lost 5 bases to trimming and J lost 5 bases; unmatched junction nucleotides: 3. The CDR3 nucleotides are TGTGCCATCAGTTTAGGACTAGCGGGAGACGAGCAGTACTTC. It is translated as CAISLGLAGDEQYF.